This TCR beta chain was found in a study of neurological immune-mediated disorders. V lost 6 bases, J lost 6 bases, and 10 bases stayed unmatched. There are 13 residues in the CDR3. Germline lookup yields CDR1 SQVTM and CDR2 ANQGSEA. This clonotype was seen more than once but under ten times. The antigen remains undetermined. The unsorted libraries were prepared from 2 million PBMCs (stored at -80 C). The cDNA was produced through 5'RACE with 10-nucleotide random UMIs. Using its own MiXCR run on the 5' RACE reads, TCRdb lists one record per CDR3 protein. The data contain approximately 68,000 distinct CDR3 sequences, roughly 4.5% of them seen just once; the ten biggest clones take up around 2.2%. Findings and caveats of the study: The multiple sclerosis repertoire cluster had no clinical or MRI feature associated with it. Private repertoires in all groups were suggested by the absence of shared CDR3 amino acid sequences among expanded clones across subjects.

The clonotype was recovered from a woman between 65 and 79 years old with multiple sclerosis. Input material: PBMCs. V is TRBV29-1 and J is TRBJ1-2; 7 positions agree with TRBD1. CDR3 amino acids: CSVQTGLRDGYTF. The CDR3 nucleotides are TGCAGCGTACAGACAGGGCTGCGGGATGGCTACACCTTC.